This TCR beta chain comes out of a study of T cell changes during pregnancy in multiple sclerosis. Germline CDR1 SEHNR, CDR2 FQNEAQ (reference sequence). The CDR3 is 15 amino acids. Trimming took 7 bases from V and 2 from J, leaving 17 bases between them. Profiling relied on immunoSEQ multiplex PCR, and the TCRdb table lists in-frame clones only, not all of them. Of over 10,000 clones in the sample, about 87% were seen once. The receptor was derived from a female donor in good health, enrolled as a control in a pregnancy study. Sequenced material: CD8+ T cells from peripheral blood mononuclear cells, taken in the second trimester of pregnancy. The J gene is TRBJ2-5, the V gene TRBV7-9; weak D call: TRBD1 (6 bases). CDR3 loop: CASTSPRDNQETQYF. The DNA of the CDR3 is TGTGCCAGCACCTCCCCCAGGGACAATCAAGAGACCCAGTACTTC. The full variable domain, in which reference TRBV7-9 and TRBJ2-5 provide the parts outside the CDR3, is DTGVSQNPRHKITKRGQNVTFRCDPISEHNRLYWYRQTLGQGPEFLTYFQNEAQLEKSRLLSDRFSAERPKGSFSTLEIQRTEQGDSAMYLCASTSPRDNQETQYFGPGTRLLVL.